This T cell receptor (beta chain) was observed in a study of blood T cell repertoires in COVID-19. In the study overall: Collection of acute and convalescent COVID-19 samples took place in the United States, Italy and Spain. In each case, the material was cDNA or gDNA derived from T cells, B-cell-depleted T cells, or PBMCs.

In the source study's methods: Counts of nucleated cells, estimated from reference gene primer amplification, were obtained. Data came from immunoSEQ multiplex PCR; TCRdb stores just in-frame clones and leaves some out. The DNA was the basis for D and trimming; V, J and clone size are from that table. The sample has 210,000 or so clones; approximately 80% are singletons. V lost 4 bases and J lost 0, with 8 bases in between. Looked up from germline, CDR1 is SGHTA and CDR2 is FQGTGA. The CDR3 totals 14 residues. The sequenced sample consisted of peripheral blood. The gene calls are TRBV7-3 and TRBJ2-3; no firm D call. The TCR sequence derives from an elderly woman with acute or convalescent COVID-19. The CDR3 is CASSSTVSTDTQYF. DNA for the CDR3: TGTGCCAGCAGCTCCACAGTAAGCACAGATACGCAGTATTTT.